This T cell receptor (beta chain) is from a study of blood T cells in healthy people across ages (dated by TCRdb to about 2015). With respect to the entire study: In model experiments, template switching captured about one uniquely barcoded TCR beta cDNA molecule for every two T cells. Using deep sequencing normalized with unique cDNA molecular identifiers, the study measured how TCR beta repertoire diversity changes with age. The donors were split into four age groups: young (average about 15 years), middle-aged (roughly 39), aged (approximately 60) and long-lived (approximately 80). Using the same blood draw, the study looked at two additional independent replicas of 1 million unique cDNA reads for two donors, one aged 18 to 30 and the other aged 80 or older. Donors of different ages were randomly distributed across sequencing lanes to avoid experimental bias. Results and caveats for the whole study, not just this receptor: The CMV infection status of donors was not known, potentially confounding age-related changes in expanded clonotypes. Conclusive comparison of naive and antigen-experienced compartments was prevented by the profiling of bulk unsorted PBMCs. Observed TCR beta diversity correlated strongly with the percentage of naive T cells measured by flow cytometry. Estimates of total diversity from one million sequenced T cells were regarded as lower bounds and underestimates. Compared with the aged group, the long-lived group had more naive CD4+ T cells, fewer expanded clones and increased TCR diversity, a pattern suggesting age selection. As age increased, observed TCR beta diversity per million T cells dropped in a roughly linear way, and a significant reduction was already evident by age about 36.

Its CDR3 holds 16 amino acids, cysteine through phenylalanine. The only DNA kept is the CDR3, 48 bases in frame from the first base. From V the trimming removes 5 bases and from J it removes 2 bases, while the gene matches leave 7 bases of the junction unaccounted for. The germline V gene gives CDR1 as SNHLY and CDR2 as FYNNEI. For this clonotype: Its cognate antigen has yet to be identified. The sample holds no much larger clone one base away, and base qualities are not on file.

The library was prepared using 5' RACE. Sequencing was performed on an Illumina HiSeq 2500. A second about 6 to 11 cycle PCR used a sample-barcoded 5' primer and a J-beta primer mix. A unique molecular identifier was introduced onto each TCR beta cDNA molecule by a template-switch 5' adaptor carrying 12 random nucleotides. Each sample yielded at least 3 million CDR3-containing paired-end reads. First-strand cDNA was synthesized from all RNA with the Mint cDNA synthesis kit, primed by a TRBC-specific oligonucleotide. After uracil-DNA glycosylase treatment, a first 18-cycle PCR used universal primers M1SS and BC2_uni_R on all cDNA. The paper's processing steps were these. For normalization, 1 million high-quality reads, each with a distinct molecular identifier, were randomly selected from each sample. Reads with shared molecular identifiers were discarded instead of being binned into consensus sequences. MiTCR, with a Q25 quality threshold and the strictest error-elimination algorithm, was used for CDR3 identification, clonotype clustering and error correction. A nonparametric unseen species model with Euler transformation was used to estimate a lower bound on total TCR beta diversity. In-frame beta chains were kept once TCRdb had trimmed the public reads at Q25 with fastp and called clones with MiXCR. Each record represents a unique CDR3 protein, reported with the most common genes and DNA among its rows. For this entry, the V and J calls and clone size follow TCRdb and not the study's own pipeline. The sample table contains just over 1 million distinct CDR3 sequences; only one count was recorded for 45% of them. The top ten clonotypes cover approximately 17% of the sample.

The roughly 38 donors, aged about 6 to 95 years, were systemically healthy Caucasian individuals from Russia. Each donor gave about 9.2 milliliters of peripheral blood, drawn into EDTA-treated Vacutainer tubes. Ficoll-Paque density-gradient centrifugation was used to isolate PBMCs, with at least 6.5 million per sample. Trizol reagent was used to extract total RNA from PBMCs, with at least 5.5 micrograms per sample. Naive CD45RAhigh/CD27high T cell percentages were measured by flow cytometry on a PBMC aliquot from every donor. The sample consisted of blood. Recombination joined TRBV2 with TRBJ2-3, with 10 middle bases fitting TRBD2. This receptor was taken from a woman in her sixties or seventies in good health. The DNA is TGTGCCAGCAGTAATGGACTAGCGGAATACACAGATACGCAGTATTTT. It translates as CASSNGLAEYTDTQYF.